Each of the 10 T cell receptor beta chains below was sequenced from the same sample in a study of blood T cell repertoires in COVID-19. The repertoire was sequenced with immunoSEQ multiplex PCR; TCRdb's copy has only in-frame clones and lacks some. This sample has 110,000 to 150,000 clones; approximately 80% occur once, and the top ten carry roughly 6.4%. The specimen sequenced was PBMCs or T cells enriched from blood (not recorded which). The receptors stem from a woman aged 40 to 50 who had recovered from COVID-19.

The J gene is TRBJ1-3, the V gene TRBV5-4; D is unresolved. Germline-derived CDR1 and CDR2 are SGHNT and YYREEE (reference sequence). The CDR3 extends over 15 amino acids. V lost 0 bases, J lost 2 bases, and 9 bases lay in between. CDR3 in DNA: TGTGCCAGCAGCTTGGAGATGGCAGCTGGAAACACCATATATTTT. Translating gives CASSLEMAAGNTIYF.

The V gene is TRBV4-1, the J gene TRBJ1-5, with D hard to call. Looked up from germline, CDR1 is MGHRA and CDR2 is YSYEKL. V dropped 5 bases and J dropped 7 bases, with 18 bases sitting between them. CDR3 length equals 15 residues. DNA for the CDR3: TGCGCCAGCAGCGCCAACACTGGGGAGGGACAGCCCCAGCATTTT. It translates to CASSANTGEGQPQHF.

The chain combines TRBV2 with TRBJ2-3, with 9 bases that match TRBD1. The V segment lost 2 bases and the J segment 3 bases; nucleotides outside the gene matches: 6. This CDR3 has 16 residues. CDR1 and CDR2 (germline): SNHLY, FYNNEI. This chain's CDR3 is CASSESGQGGTDTQYF. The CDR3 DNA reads TGTGCCAGCAGTGAATCGGGACAGGGAGGGACAGATACGCAGTATTTT.

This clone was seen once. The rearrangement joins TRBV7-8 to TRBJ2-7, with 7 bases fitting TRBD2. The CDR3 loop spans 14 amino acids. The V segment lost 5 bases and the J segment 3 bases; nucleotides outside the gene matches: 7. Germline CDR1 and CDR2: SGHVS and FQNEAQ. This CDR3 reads CASSPRAGNYEQYF. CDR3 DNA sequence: TGTGCCAGCAGCCCCCGAGCGGGGAACTACGAGCAGTACTTC.

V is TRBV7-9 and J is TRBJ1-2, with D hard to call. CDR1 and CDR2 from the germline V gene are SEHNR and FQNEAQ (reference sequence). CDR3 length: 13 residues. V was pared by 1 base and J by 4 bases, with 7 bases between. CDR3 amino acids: CASSLVGSYGYTF. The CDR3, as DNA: TGTGCCAGCAGCTTAGTGGGCAGCTATGGCTACACCTTC. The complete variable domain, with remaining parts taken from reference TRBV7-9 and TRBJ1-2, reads DTGVSQNPRHKITKRGQNVTFRCDPISEHNRLYWYRQTLGQGPEFLTYFQNEAQLEKSRLLSDRFSAERPKGSFSTLEIQRTEQGDSAMYLCASSLVGSYGYTFGSGTRLTVV.

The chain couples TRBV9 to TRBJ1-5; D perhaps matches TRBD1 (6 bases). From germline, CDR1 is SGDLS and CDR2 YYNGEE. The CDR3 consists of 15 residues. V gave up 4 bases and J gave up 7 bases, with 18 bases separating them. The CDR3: CASSTHTGIGQPQHF. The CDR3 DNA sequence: TGTGCCAGCAGCACCCATACAGGGATTGGGCAGCCCCAGCATTTT.

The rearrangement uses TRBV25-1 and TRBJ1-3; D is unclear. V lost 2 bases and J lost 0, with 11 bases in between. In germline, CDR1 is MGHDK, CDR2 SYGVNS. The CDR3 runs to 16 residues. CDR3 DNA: TGTGCCAGCAGTGAAGAGACGGCTAGCTCTGGAAACACCATATATTTT. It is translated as CASSEETASSGNTIYF.

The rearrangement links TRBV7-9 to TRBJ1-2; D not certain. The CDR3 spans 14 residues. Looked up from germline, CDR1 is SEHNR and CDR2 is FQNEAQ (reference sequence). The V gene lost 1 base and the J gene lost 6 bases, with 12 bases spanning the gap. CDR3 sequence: CASSLDLGVHGYTF. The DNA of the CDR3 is TGTGCCAGCAGCTTAGACCTGGGAGTGCATGGCTACACCTTC.

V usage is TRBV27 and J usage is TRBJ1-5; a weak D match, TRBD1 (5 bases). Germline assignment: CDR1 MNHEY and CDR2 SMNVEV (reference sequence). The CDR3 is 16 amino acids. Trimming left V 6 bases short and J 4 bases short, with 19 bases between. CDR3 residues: CASSPSGGGRNQPQHF. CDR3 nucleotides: TGTGCCAGCAGCCCATCCGGGGGGGGTAGGAATCAGCCCCAGCATTTT.

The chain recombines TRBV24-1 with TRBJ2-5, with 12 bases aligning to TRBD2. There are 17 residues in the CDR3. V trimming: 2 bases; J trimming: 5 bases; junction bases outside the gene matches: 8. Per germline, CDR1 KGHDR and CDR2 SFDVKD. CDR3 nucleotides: TGTGCCACCAGTGATTCCCTTCTAGCGGGGGGGCCCGAGACCCAGTACTTC. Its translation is CATSDSLLAGGPETQYF.